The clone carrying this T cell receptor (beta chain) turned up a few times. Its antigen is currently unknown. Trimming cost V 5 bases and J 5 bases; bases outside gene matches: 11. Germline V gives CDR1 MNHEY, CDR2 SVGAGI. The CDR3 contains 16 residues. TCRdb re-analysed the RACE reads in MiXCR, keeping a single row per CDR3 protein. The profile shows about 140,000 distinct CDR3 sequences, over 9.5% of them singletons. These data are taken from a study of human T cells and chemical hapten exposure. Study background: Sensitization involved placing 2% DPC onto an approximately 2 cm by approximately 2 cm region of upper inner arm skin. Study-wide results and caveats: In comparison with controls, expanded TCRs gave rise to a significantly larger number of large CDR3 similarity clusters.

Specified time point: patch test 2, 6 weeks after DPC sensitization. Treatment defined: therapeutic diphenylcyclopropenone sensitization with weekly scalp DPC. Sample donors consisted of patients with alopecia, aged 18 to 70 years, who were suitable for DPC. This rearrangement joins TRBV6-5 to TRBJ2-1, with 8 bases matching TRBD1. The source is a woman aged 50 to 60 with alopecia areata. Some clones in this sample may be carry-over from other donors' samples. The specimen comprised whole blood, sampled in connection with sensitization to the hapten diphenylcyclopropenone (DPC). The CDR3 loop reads CASSTLRDRSHNEQFF. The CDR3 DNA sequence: TGTGCCAGCAGTACCCTCCGGGACAGGAGCCACAATGAGCAGTTCTTC.